Listed below are T cell receptor beta chains from one sample, sequenced in a study of T cells in Graves' hyperthyroidism and ophthalmopathy. Each CDR3 protein is one row after TCRdb ran MiXCR on the multiplex PCR reads. Of more than 550,000 distinct CDR3 sequences listed, roughly a sixth are singletons. The sequenced sample consisted of blood. Every receptor here comes from a woman between 50 and 59 years old with Graves' hyperthyroidism that later progressed to Graves' ophthalmopathy. The CDR3 runs from the conserved cysteine through the conserved F or W. D genes are given only for firm matches. Size is stated for part of the rows, as once, few or many counts, or as a class when the clone is expanded.

V	D	J	size	CDR3	DNA
TRBV7-9	TRBD1	TRBJ2-3	many	CASSPDGQGSTDTQYF	TGTGCCAGCAGCCCAGATGGACAGGGAAGCACAGATACGCAGTATTTT
TRBV12-3/TRBV12-4	-	TRBJ1-1	-	CTSRLGQNTEAFF	TGTACCAGCAGATTGGGACAGAACACTGAAGCTTTCTTT
TRBV29-1	-	TRBJ1-2	once	CSVEGWGYGYTF	TGCAGCGTTGAGGGATGGGGCTATGGCTACACCTTC
TRBV4-1	-	TRBJ1-2	few	CASSQEEGAWGYTF	TGCGCCAGCAGCCAAGAGGAGGGAGCGTGGGGCTACACCTTC
TRBV9	-	TRBJ1-1	many	CASSVGGATEAFF	TGTGCCAGCAGCGTTGGCGGCGCCACTGAAGCTTTCTTT
TRBV29-1	-	TRBJ2-2	-	CSVIPGKVTGELFF	TGCAGCGTAATTCCGGGGAAAGTCACCGGGGAGCTGTTTTTT
TRBV5-1	TRBD1	TRBJ2-1	many	CASSLMGQGKQGSYNEQFF	TGCGCCAGCAGCTTGATGGGACAGGGGAAACAGGGCTCCTACAATGAGCAGTTCTTC
TRBV29-1	-	TRBJ1-1	-	CSVVWGDTEAFF	TGCAGCGTTGTCTGGGGTGACACTGAAGCTTTCTTT
TRBV5-1	TRBD2	TRBJ2-1	-	CASSLSSGEINEQFF	TGCGCCAGCAGCTTGTCTAGCGGGGAGATCAATGAGCAGTTCTTC
TRBV20-1	TRBD1	TRBJ2-7	few	CSAWAARTGGFEQYF	TGCAGTGCTTGGGCGGCCCGGACAGGGGGTTTCGAGCAGTACTTC
TRBV10-3	-	TRBJ1-5	few	CAISETPYQPQHF	TGTGCCATCAGTGAAACCCCGTATCAGCCCCAGCATTTT
TRBV7-9	TRBD1	TRBJ2-3	many	CASSLATGVIGTDTQYF	TGTGCCAGCAGCTTAGCGACAGGGGTTATCGGCACAGATACGCAGTATTTT
TRBV11-3	-	TRBJ2-1	few	CASSLGPVDNEQFF	TGTGCCAGCAGCTTAGGTCCAGTTGACAATGAGCAGTTCTTC
TRBV6-1	TRBD1	TRBJ1-5	few	CASSRGQGISNQPQHF	TGTGCCAGCAGCCGCGGACAGGGAATAAGCAATCAGCCCCAGCATTTT
TRBV29-1	-	TRBJ2-1	-	CSGTEQNKDEQFF	TGCAGCGGGACAGAGCAAAATAAGGATGAGCAGTTCTTC
TRBV6-5	-	TRBJ2-7	many	CASSSTKTGFEQYF	TGTGCCAGCAGTTCCACTAAAACAGGGTTTGAGCAGTACTTC
TRBV7-8	-	TRBJ2-7	many	CASSYDGQHYEQYF	TGTGCCAGCAGCTATGACGGACAGCACTACGAGCAGTACTTC
TRBV7-8	TRBD1	TRBJ1-1	many	CASSLAMQGATEAFF	TGTGCCAGCAGCTTAGCGATGCAGGGGGCCACTGAAGCTTTCTTT
TRBV9	TRBD2	TRBJ2-5	-	CASSVNKLAADKETQYF	TGTGCCAGCAGCGTAAATAAACTAGCGGCCGATAAAGAGACCCAGTACTTC
TRBV30	-	TRBJ1-2	-	CAWSGKTVKSNYGYTF	TGTGCCTGGAGTGGAAAGACCGTTAAATCTAACTATGGCTACACCTTC
TRBV10-3	-	TRBJ1-2	many	CAIREGQLTSNYGYTF	TGTGCCATCAGAGAAGGACAGCTGACCTCTAACTATGGCTACACCTTC
TRBV5-8	TRBD1	TRBJ1-4	-	CASSGGTDPTNEKLFF	TGTGCCAGCAGCGGGGGGACAGACCCAACTAATGAAAAACTGTTTTTT
TRBV4-2	-	TRBJ1-5	-	CASSQDPHDQPQHF	TGTGCCAGCAGCCAAGATCCCCACGATCAGCCCCAGCATTTT
TRBV20-1	-	TRBJ2-3	-	CSAYLQEGTDTQYF	TGCAGTGCTTACCTACAGGAGGGGACAGATACGCAGTATTTT
TRBV6-1	TRBD1	TRBJ1-6	few	CASSEDRVNSPLHF	TGTGCCAGCAGTGAGGACAGGGTAAATTCACCCCTCCACTTT
TRBV3-1	TRBD1	TRBJ2-7	many	CASSQGQGGAYEQYF	TGTGCCAGCAGCCAGGGACAGGGAGGGGCCTACGAGCAGTACTTC
TRBV19	-	TRBJ2-1	few	CASSTLQGTYNEQFF	TGTGCCAGTAGTACCTTGCAGGGGACCTACAATGAGCAGTTCTTC
TRBV4-1	-	TRBJ2-5	-	CASSQGANQETQYF	TGCGCCAGCAGCCAAGGAGCGAACCAAGAGACCCAGTACTTC
TRBV28	-	TRBJ2-7	few	CASTGYSYEQYF	TGTGCCAGCACAGGCTACTCCTACGAGCAGTACTTC
TRBV5-1	TRBD1	TRBJ2-3	-	CASSLDRGRLSAQYF	TGTGCCAGCAGCCTCGACAGGGGGCGTCTCTCGGCGCAGTATTTT
TRBV6-1	-	TRBJ1-2	-	CASSDGYTF	TGTGCCAGCAGCGACGGCTACACCTTC